This T cell receptor (beta chain) was sequenced during a study of OX40 agonist ivuxolimab in advanced cancers. On the study more broadly: Ivuxolimab, which is an agonistic anti-OX40 (CD134) antibody, was administered to the patients. In this trial design, patients received ivuxolimab intravenously at 0.01 to 10 mg/kg every 2 weeks.

In regard to this clone: As yet, its antigen is unknown.

Germline V lookup: CDR1 ENHRY, CDR2 SYGVKD. The CDR3 spans 13 residues. The V end was cut by 5 bases, the J end by 5 bases, with 12 bases between. Generated by immunoSEQ multiplex PCR, the TCRdb table keeps only in-frame clones and is missing some. The sample has tens of thousands of clones; roughly nine tenths are singletons. Whole-study results and caveats: At 0.1 to 3.0 mg/kg and by week 6, clonal expansion occurred in CD4+ and CD8+ blood T cells. Expanded clones were, on average, more numerous among CD8+ T cells than CD4+.

The rearrangement joins TRBV10-3 to TRBJ2-5; D is perhaps TRBD2 (5 bases). The origin of this receptor is an adult with an advanced solid tumor such as melanoma, head and neck, liver or kidney cancer. The sequencing here drew on CD4+ or CD8+ T cells sorted from blood, taken in a trial of the OX40 agonist ivuxolimab. Here the CDR3 DNA reads TGTGCCATCAGTAGCGGTTTGTCGGAGACCCAGTACTTC. As protein: CAISSGLSETQYF.